A selection of T cell receptor beta chains follows, all from one sample in a study of blood T cell repertoires in COVID-19. The assay was immunoSEQ multiplex PCR, and TCRdb's table has in-frame clones only and misses some. The sample consists of around 200,000 clones, roughly 87% of them appearing once. Input material: peripheral blood. The receptor source for this set is a woman younger than 30 who had recovered from COVID-19. CDR3s include the opening cysteine and the closing phenylalanine or tryptophan.

>TRBJ2-2|TRBV14
CASSPPRFVAPSGELFF
>TRBJ2-7|TRBV5-6
CASHSGTGGYEQYF
>TRBJ1-1|TRBV7-2
CASTGDRGTEAFF
>TRBJ2-2|TRBV19
CASKVEGPLTGELFF
>TRBJ1-6|TRBV21-1
CASSINLRTHNSPLHF
>TRBJ2-6|TRBV6-2/TRBV6-3
CASSARIATGANVLTF
>TRBJ2-1|TRBV14
CASSQGTGTSGFNEQFF
>TRBJ2-3|TRBV10-3
CAISDGLTDTQYF
>TRBJ1-6|TRBV2
CASSDFAGSYNSPLHF
>TRBJ2-5|TRBV24-1
CATSRGGTQYF
>TRBJ1-6|TRBV25-1
CASSLGYRSNSPLHF
>TRBJ1-6|TRBV13
CASSLGRGQGPSPLHF
>TRBJ1-4|TRBV9
CASSLRGANEKLFF
>TRBJ1-6|TRBV4-1
CASSQEGSWPLHF
>TRBJ2-7|TRBV4-3
CASSQDRVYEQYF
>TRBJ2-7|TRBV4-1
CASSQGAGSYEQYF
>TRBJ1-2|TRBV30
CAWSVNLNGYTF
>TRBJ2-4|TRBV7-9
CASSPRTEKNIQYF
>TRBJ1-1|TRBV6-5
CASSSFGQSEHTEAFF
>TRBJ2-6|TRBV7-3
CASSLLPGDRVSGANVLTF
>TRBJ2-1|TRBV18
CASSLGLAGQGQQFF
>TRBJ2-1|TRBV7-3
CASSFQGSEQFF
>TRBJ1-2|TRBV9
CASSGTLTQGKYGYTF
>TRBJ2-2|TRBV7-6
CASSLYGPGTGELFF
>TRBJ1-1|TRBV18
CASSLDRGVTEAFF
>TRBJ1-2|TRBV6-5
CASNGQADREGYTF
>TRBJ2-5|TRBV7-6
CASSSRTGERHQETQYF
>TRBJ2-7|TRBV25-1
CASSPDPASGSVYEQYF
>TRBJ2-5|TRBV7-6
CASSPTGGRETQYF
>TRBJ2-3|TRBV29-1
CSVEGGFSDSDTQYF
>TRBJ1-2|TRBV30
CAWSVQGYDGYTF
>TRBJ2-7|TRBV4-1
CASSQVGTDSYEQYF
>TRBJ2-2|TRBV19
CASSMLRTNTGELFF
>TRBJ2-1|TRBV24-1
CATSDRPYDWSSYNEQFF
>TRBJ1-1|TRBV7-9
CASSHPPRQAGSMNTEAFF
>TRBJ2-1|TRBV7-2
CASSFTGGDYNEQFF
>TRBJ2-1|TRBV19
CASSLGQRLVGEQFF
>TRBJ1-2|TRBV6-5
CASSYPSTGKYGYTF
>TRBJ2-2|TRBV9
CASRQGTGELFF
>TRBJ2-3|TRBV10-1
CASSEASGNTDTQYF
>TRBJ2-1|TRBV4-3
CASSQEKLVRYEQFF
>TRBJ2-5|TRBV6-5
CASSKTTSEETQYF
>TRBJ1-2|TRBV30
CAWSYGQGKTGYTF
>TRBJ2-1|TRBV7-3
CASSSLAGTTYNEQFF
>TRBJ2-1|TRBV5-1
CASSDGQLYNEQFF
>TRBJ2-1|TRBV6-4
CASSDSSGYEQFF
>TRBJ1-2|TRBV30
CAWSKRTATNGYTF